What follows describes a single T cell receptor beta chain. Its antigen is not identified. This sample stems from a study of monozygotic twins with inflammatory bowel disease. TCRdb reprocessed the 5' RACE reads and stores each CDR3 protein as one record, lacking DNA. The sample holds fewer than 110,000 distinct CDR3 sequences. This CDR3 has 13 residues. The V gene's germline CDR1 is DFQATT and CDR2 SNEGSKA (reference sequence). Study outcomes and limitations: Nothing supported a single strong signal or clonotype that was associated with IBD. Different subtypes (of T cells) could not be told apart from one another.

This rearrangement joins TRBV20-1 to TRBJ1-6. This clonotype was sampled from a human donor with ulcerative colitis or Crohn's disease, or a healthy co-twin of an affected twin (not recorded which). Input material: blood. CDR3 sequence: CRPRTPWGSPLHF.